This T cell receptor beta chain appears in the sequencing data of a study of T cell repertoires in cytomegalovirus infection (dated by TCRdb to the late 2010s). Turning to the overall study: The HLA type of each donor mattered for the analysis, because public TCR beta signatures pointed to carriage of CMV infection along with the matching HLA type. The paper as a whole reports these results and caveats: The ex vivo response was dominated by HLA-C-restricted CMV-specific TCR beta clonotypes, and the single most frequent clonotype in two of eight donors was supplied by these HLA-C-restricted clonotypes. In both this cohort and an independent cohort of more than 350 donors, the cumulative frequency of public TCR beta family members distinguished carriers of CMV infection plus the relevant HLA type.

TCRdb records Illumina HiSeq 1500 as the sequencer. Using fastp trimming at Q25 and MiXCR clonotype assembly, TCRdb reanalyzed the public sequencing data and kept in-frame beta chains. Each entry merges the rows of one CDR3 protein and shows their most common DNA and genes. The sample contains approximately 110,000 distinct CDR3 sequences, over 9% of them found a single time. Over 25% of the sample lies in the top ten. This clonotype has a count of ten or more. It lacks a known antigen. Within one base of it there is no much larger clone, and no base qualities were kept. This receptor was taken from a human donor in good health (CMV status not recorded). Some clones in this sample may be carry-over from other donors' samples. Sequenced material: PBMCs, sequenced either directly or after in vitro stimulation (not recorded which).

At the DNA level, the sequence is TGCGCCAGCAGCCCAGTGGCGGGGAATCAGCCCCAGCATTTT. This codes for CASSPVAGNQPQHF. This sequence uses TRBV4-1 and TRBJ1-5; the D gene cannot be named for sure. CDR1 is given as MGHRA and CDR2 as YSYEKL, both from the germline V gene. V is shortened by 4 bases, J by 4 bases, and the region joining them spans 11 bases. The CDR3 runs 14 amino acids, cysteine and phenylalanine included. The kept DNA is CDR3 alone, 42 bases in frame from the first base.